This passage covers 24 T cell receptor beta chains from one sample sequenced in a study of blood T cell repertoires in COVID-19. Assay: immunoSEQ multiplex PCR; the TCRdb copy retains only in-frame clones and omits some. This table holds fewer than 150,000 clones, less than 90% found once. Sequencing was performed on peripheral blood. All receptors derive from a woman between 25 and 40 years old who had recovered from COVID-19.

This clone has just a few counts. CDR3 loop: CASSTRTQMLNSPLHF. The CDR3 DNA sequence: TGTGCCAGTAGTACCCGGACTCAAATGCTGAATTCACCCCTCCACTTT. The chain has TRBV19 and TRBJ1-6; D is undetermined. Per germline, CDR1 LNHDA and CDR2 SQIVND (reference sequence). The CDR3 runs 16 residues. Trimming removed 4 bases from V and 7 bases from J, with 17 bases in between.

The chain recombines TRBV19 with TRBJ1-6; D remains ambiguous. This CDR3 has 12 amino acids. V dropped 4 bases and J dropped 8 bases, with 6 bases sitting between them. From germline, CDR1 is LNHDA and CDR2 SQIVND (reference sequence). The CDR3 nucleotides read TGTGCCAGTAGTACTCGGGATTCACCCCTCCACTTT. This translates into CASSTRDSPLHF.

The chain links TRBV25-1 to TRBJ2-2, with D perhaps matching TRBD2 (6 bases). CDR1 is MGHDK and CDR2 is SYGVNS in the germline V gene. There are 16 residues in the CDR3. V lost 2 bases and J lost 2, with 12 bases in between. The CDR3 loop is CASSERASANTGELFF. CDR3 bases: TGTGCCAGCAGTGAAAGGGCTAGCGCAAACACCGGGGAGCTGTTTTTT. The full variable domain, its missing parts supplied by reference TRBV25-1 and TRBJ2-2, is EADIYQTPRYLVIGTGKKITLECSQTMGHDKMYWYQQDPGMELHLIHYSYGVNSTEKGDLSSESTVSRIRTEHFPLTLESARPSHTSQYLCASSERASANTGELFFGEGSRLTVL.

This sequence joins TRBV12-3 or TRBV12-4 and TRBJ1-1; D possibly corresponds to TRBD1 (5 bases). Trimming removed 9 bases at V and 0 bases at J, with 11 bases between. The CDR3 consists of 13 residues. CDR3 region: CASLDTMNTEAFF. The CDR3 DNA follows: TGTGCCAGTCTGGACACAATGAACACTGAAGCTTTCTTT.

This clone appeared once. The gene calls are TRBV10-3 and TRBJ2-7; D uncertain. Germline lookup yields CDR1 ENHRY and CDR2 SYGVKD. The CDR3 spans 11 residues. The V gene lost 1 base and the J gene lost 5 bases, with 3 bases spanning the gap. CDR3 nucleotides: TGTGCCATCAGTGAGTTCGACGAGCAGTACTTC. Its translation is CAISEFDEQYF.

V usage is TRBV21-1 and J usage is TRBJ1-2. TRBV21-1 is labeled a pseudogene. This CDR3 has 16 amino acids. The CDR3 loop is CASSKKVSPTNYGYTF. The CDR3 nucleotides read TGTGCCAGCAGCAAAAAAGTGTCACCTACTAACTATGGCTACACCTTC.

The chain links TRBV2 to TRBJ1-1; TRBD1 aligns across 8 bases. CDR3 length: 18 residues. The V and J ends lost 6 bases and 0 bases, in that order; junction bases with no gene match: 15. Germline V gives CDR1 SNHLY, CDR2 FYNNEI. The CDR3 sequence: CASSSQGTGLGMNTEAFF. Written as DNA, the CDR3 is TGTGCCAGCAGCTCACAGGGGACAGGCCTGGGAATGAACACTGAAGCTTTCTTT.

This chain uses TRBV6-1 with TRBJ2-7, with a tentative D call TRBD2 (6 bases). Per germline, CDR1 MNHNS and CDR2 SASEGT. The CDR3 is 15 residues long. Trimming stripped 2 bases from V and 0 bases from J, with 11 bases between. CDR3 nucleotides: TGTGCCAGCAGTGAAACAGCGGGTTACTCCTACGAGCAGTACTTC. Its translation: CASSETAGYSYEQYF.

The V and J genes are TRBV7-2 and TRBJ1-1, with D hard to call. This CDR3 spans 17 amino acids. With 3 bases removed from V and 0 bases from J, the gap between germline ends came to 17 bases. In germline, CDR1 is SGHTA, CDR2 FQGNSA. The CDR3, as DNA: TGTGCCAGCAGCTTGGAAGGGAGGCTCCTTATGAACACTGAAGCTTTCTTT. It yields the protein CASSLEGRLLMNTEAFF. Based on the CDR3 plus reference TRBV7-2 and TRBJ1-1, the full variable domain is GAGVSQSPSNKVTEKGKDVELRCDPISGHTALYWYRQSLGQGLEFLIYFQGNSAPDKSGLPSDRFSAERTGGSVSTLTIQRTQQEDSAVYLCASSLEGRLLMNTEAFFGQGTRLTVV.

The V call is TRBV27, the J call TRBJ2-5, with 7 bases lining up with TRBD2. There are 14 residues in the CDR3. Germline CDR1 is MNHEY and CDR2 is SMNVEV (reference sequence). Trimming cost V 3 bases and J 4 bases; bases outside gene matches: 5. CDR3 nucleotide sequence: TGTGCCAGCAGTTTGCCCGGGAGGTTAGAGACCCAGTACTTC. As protein: CASSLPGRLETQYF.

V gene TRBV29-1 combines with J gene TRBJ2-7; 9 nucleotides agree with TRBD2. With 0 bases clipped from V and 2 bases from J, the junction kept 5 bases outside the gene matches. Germline-derived CDR1 and CDR2 are SQVTM and ANQGSEA. This CDR3 is built from 15 residues. The CDR3 DNA reads as TGCAGCGTTGAAGATGGGCGGGAGGGTCCCTACGAGCAGTACTTC. Amino acid sequence: CSVEDGREGPYEQYF.

This clone was seen a few times. The chain couples TRBV27 to TRBJ1-2, with D perhaps TRBD1 (6 bases). This CDR3 region has 14 residues. Germline CDR1 reads MNHEY; CDR2 reads SMNVEV (reference sequence). V lost 3 bases and J 7 bases, leaving 15 bases between the germline ends. CDR3 DNA: TGTGCCAGCAGTTTGAACAGGGATGGGGGTGGCTACACCTTC. It is translated as CASSLNRDGGGYTF.

V and J are TRBV5-1 and TRBJ2-3; 8 bases map to TRBD2. The CDR3 extends over 15 amino acids. After removal of 4 bases from V and 2 bases from J, the junction contained 6 bases not matched to a gene. Germline V lookup: CDR1 SGHRS, CDR2 YFSETQ. CDR3 protein: CASSLIAGYTDTQYF. The CDR3 nucleotides are TGCGCCAGCAGCCTAATAGCGGGATACACAGATACGCAGTATTTT.

This chain connects TRBV2 to TRBJ1-1, with D perhaps matching TRBD1 (6 bases). Trimming took 7 bases from V and 1 from J, leaving 7 bases between them. The CDR3 has 12 residues. Germline lookup yields CDR1 SNHLY and CDR2 FYNNEI. CDR3 nucleotides: TGTGCCAGCATGGACAGGAACACTGAAGCTTTCTTT. It translates to CASMDRNTEAFF.

V usage is TRBV7-9 and J usage is TRBJ2-7; D is perhaps TRBD2 (6 bases). This CDR3 has 16 amino acids. The germline CDR1 and CDR2 sequences are SEHNR and FQNEAQ (reference sequence). V was clipped by 3 bases and J by 2 bases, with 17 bases between them. The CDR3 here is CASSLLSGMRTYEQYF. The DNA of the CDR3 is TGTGCCAGCAGCTTGCTTAGCGGAATGAGAACCTACGAGCAGTACTTC.

The chain is built from TRBV18 and TRBJ1-6; 7 nucleotides agree with TRBD1. J was trimmed by 8 bases and V by 2 bases; bases with no gene match: 3. This CDR3 comprises 14 residues. CDR1 is KGHSH, CDR2 LQKENI, per germline. The CDR3 spells CASSPTGVDSPLHF. Written as DNA, the CDR3 is TGTGCCAGCTCACCAACAGGGGTGGATTCACCCCTCCACTTT.

The V gene is TRBV21-1, the J gene TRBJ1-1. TRBV21-1 counts as a pseudogene. This CDR3 has 16 residues. CDR3 sequence (DNA): TGTGCCAGCAGCCTGAGGAGGGGCCGCATGAACACTGAAGCTTTCTTT. Translated: CASSLRRGRMNTEAFF.

The chain carries TRBV7-3 and TRBJ1-1; 7 bases are a match to TRBD1. Germline V gene lookup returns CDR1 SGHTA and CDR2 FQGTGA. The CDR3 consists of 13 residues. The CDR3 spells CGTGRGIGTEAFF. CDR3 nucleotides: TGTGGGACAGGCCGAGGGATAGGGACTGAAGCTTTCTTT.

V is TRBV7-6 and J is TRBJ1-4, with 8 nucleotides matching TRBD1. V was pared by 6 bases and J by 6 bases, with 3 bases of the junction left unmatched. Germline-derived CDR1 and CDR2 are SGHVS and FNYEAQ. This CDR3 has 13 residues. CDR3 loop: CASSTDRDEKLFF. The CDR3 DNA reads TGTGCCAGCAGTACGGACAGGGATGAAAAACTGTTTTTT. Filled out from reference TRBV7-6 and TRBJ1-4, the complete variable domain reads GAGVSQSPRYKVTKRGQDVALRCDPISGHVSLYWYRQALGQGPEFLTYFNYEAQQDKSGLPNDRFSAERPEGSISTLTIQRTEQRDSAMYRCASSTDRDEKLFFGSGTQLSVL.

The gene calls are TRBV9 and TRBJ1-1; no clear D gene. The CDR3 sequence is 13 residues long. The germline gives CDR1 SGDLS, CDR2 YYNGEE. V was cut by 4 bases and J by 0 bases, with 7 bases left in between. CDR3 DNA sequence: TGTGCCAGCAGCCCCGACTTGAACACTGAAGCTTTCTTT. It is translated as CASSPDLNTEAFF.

The gene calls are TRBV30 and TRBJ1-5; possible D gene TRBD1, 5 bases. This CDR3 is 13 amino acids long. Per the germline V gene, CDR1 is GTSNPN and CDR2 is SVGIG (reference sequence). The V end was cut by 4 bases, the J end by 2 bases, with 9 bases between. CDR3 nucleotide sequence: TGTGCCTGGAACGCGGGGGGCAATCAGCCCCAGCATTTT. Translating gives CAWNAGGNQPQHF.

The rearrangement joins TRBV18 to TRBJ2-3, with no clear D. This CDR3 comprises 13 residues. V was cut by 3 bases and J by 1 base, with 5 bases left in between. Germline V lookup: CDR1 KGHSH, CDR2 LQKENI. CDR3 in DNA: TGTGCCAGCTCACCCCAGGGCACAGATACGCAGTATTTT. This encodes CASSPQGTDTQYF.

The chain recombines TRBV9 with TRBJ1-1, with a tentative D call TRBD1 (6 bases). Between the trimmed V and J ends, which lost 2 bases and 4 bases, there was a span of 15 bases. This CDR3 comprises 15 residues. Germline V CDR1 and CDR2: SGDLS, YYNGEE. The CDR3 loop reads CASSVNPGAGTEAFF. The DNA for the CDR3 is TGTGCCAGCAGCGTCAATCCAGGGGCTGGCACTGAAGCTTTCTTT.

The rearrangement joins TRBV12-1 to TRBJ1-2. TRBV12-1 is labeled a pseudogene. The CDR3 is 12 residues long. The CDR3 loop reads CASSFGENGYTF. The DNA of the CDR3 is TGTGCCAGCAGCTTTGGAGAGAATGGCTACACCTTC.